These T cell receptor beta chains were read from a single sample in a study of T cell changes during pregnancy in multiple sclerosis. Only in-frame clones appear in the TCRdb table, and some are missing; sequencing was by immunoSEQ multiplex PCR. Among roughly 63,000 clones, 93% were seen once, and the ten largest hold less than 5%. This specimen was CD8+ T cells from peripheral blood mononuclear cells, taken in the second trimester of pregnancy. These receptor sequences come from a female donor with multiple sclerosis, enrolled in a pregnancy study. Each CDR3 is given with its conserved first and last residue. A D gene is named only where the DNA matches it firmly. Size is stated for part of the rows, as once, few or many counts, or as a class when the clone is expanded.

V,D,J,size,DNA,CDR3
TRBV19,TRBD2,TRBJ2-1,NA,TGTGCCAGTAGTATGGGCGGGGGTTGGGCTGAGCAGTTCTTC,CASSMGGGWAEQFF
TRBV27,NA,TRBJ2-1,NA,TGTGCCAGCAGCAATTACAATGAGCAGTTCTTC,CASSNYNEQFF
TRBV10-1,NA,TRBJ1-2,NA,TGCGCCAGCAGTGAACCTCCCCTGACAGCAGGAAAACTGTATGGCTACACCTTC,CASSEPPLTAGKLYGYTF
TRBV6-1,TRBD2,TRBJ2-3,NA,TGTGCCAGCAGTGTCCCGCACCTAGCGGTCAGCACAGATACGCAGTATTTT,CASSVPHLAVSTDTQYF
TRBV6-4,NA,TRBJ1-2,NA,TGTGCCAGCAGGCGGAACAAGTCCATAACTAGACTTGGCTATGGCTACACCTTC,CASRRNKSITRLGYGYTF
TRBV5-1,TRBD1,TRBJ1-2,NA,TGCGCCAGCAGCTCAGAAACAGGGGGCGTCCCTCGAGGCTACACCTTC,CASSSETGGVPRGYTF
TRBV4-1,NA,TRBJ1-6,NA,TGCGCCAGCAACCCCGCGGGCCCCGAGAGAAATTCACCCCTCCACTTT,CASNPAGPERNSPLHF
TRBV28,TRBD1,TRBJ2-1,NA,TGTGCCAGCAGAGAAAGACTCGACAGGGGAGTAGAGTTCTTC,CASRERLDRGVEFF
TRBV28,TRBD2,TRBJ2-7,once,TGTGCCAGCAGTTTGGGGACTAGCGGGAGCTCCTACGAGCAGTACTTC,CASSLGTSGSSYEQYF
TRBV27,TRBD2,TRBJ2-3,NA,TGTGCCAGCAGTTCCGGACTAGCGGGGTACACAGATACGCAGTATTTT,CASSSGLAGYTDTQYF
TRBV7-8,NA,TRBJ1-2,NA,TGTGCCAGCAGAAGAGAGGCAGGGCCTAACTTCTATGGCTACACCTTC,CASRREAGPNFYGYTF
TRBV19,TRBD1,TRBJ2-1,NA,TGTGCCAGTAGTATAGGACAGGGGACCTACAATGAGCAGTTCTTC,CASSIGQGTYNEQFF
TRBV2,NA,TRBJ2-5,NA,TGTGCCAGCAGGGCAGGGTGGACTACGGAGACCCAGTACTTC,CASRAGWTTETQYF
TRBV7-2,NA,TRBJ2-7,NA,TGTGCCAGCAGCTCATATCGGGAGCTGGTGCAGTACTTC,CASSSYRELVQYF
TRBV30,TRBD1,TRBJ1-1,few,TGTGCCTGGGGGACAGGGAACACTGAAGCTTTCTTT,CAWGTGNTEAFF
TRBV27,TRBD1,TRBJ2-7,once,TGTGCCAGCAGTTTGGCAGGGGGAACCTACGAGCAGTACTTC,CASSLAGGTYEQYF
TRBV6-1,NA,TRBJ1-2,NA,TGTGCCAGCAGTGAATGGGCAGGGAAGGCATATGGCTACACCTTC,CASSEWAGKAYGYTF
TRBV2,TRBD2,TRBJ2-2,NA,TGTGCCAGGTCTAGCGGGAGTGGCACCGGGGAGCTGTTTTTT,CARSSGSGTGELFF
TRBV4-1,TRBD1,TRBJ2-5,many,TGCGCCAGCAGCCAAGACCGAACAGGGGGCCAAGAGACCCAGTACTTC,CASSQDRTGGQETQYF
TRBV18,TRBD1,TRBJ2-1,NA,TGTGCCAGCTCCTCATCAACAGGGGGCTCATACAATGAGCAGTTCTTC,CASSSSTGGSYNEQFF
TRBV29-1,NA,TRBJ2-2,NA,TGCAGCGCGAGAAGCAGGGAGGAAGCCGGGGAGCTGTTTTTT,CSARSREEAGELFF
TRBV27,TRBD1,TRBJ1-2,NA,TGTGCCAGCAAAGGAACAGGGGGCGCAAATGGCTACACCTTC,CASKGTGGANGYTF
TRBV7-6,TRBD2,TRBJ2-1,NA,TGTGCCAGCAGCATTAGCGGGGGGTACAATGAGCAGTTCTTC,CASSISGGYNEQFF
TRBV19,TRBD2,TRBJ2-1,NA,TGTGCCAGTAGTCTAGCGGGGAGCTCCTACAATGAGCAGTTCTTC,CASSLAGSSYNEQFF
TRBV7-9,TRBD1,TRBJ1-5,NA,TGTGCCAGCAGCCTCACAGGGGGCAATCAGCCCCAGCATTTT,CASSLTGGNQPQHF
TRBV19,TRBD1,TRBJ1-1,NA,TGTGCCAGTAGTTTTGGACAGGGAAACACTGAAGCTTTCTTT,CASSFGQGNTEAFF
TRBV7-6,TRBD2,TRBJ2-1,NA,TGTGCCAGCAGCTTAGCGCTCGGGGACTACTACAATGAGCAGTTCTTC,CASSLALGDYYNEQFF
TRBV2,NA,TRBJ2-6,NA,TGTGCCAGCAGTGAATGGGGCAGCTCTGGGGCCAACGTCCTGACTTTC,CASSEWGSSGANVLTF
TRBV9,NA,TRBJ1-3,NA,TGTGCCAGCAGCGGCACCGGGGGTTTGGGTGGAAACACCATATATTTT,CASSGTGGLGGNTIYF
TRBV5-1,TRBD2,TRBJ2-5,NA,TGCGCCAGCAGCTTTGAGGGACTAGCGGGGGGGGTTCAAGAGACCCAGTACTTC,CASSFEGLAGGVQETQYF
TRBV19,NA,TRBJ1-6,NA,TGTGCCAGTAGTATGCAAGGGGGTAATTCACCCCTCCACTTT,CASSMQGGNSPLHF
TRBV6-4,TRBD1,TRBJ2-3,NA,TGTGCCAGCAGTGACTCGGGGCAGGGGGCAGATACGCAGTATTTT,CASSDSGQGADTQYF
TRBV4-1,NA,TRBJ1-5,NA,TGCGCCAGCAGCCAAGTTGAGACGGGTAATCAGCCCCAGCATTTT,CASSQVETGNQPQHF
TRBV11-2,TRBD1,TRBJ2-7,once,TGTGCCAGCAGCTGGGGACAGGGGGCCTACGAGCAGTACTTC,CASSWGQGAYEQYF
TRBV7-9,NA,TRBJ2-7,NA,TGTGCCAGCACCCAGGGGGCGGGAGTATCCTACGAGCAGTACTTC,CASTQGAGVSYEQYF
TRBV7-9,TRBD2,TRBJ2-1,once,TGTGCCAGCAGCCTTTTACCGGGACTAGCGGGAGACCTTGAGCAGTTCTTC,CASSLLPGLAGDLEQFF
TRBV29-1,TRBD1,TRBJ2-3,NA,TGCAGCTCCCAGGGACAGGACAATGGAGATACGCAGTATTTT,CSSQGQDNGDTQYF
TRBV4-2,NA,TRBJ1-1,NA,TGTGCCAGCAGCCAAGAACAGGATGGGCCTTTCCTCGAAGCTTTCTTT,CASSQEQDGPFLEAFF
TRBV2,NA,TRBJ1-4,NA,TGTGCCAGCAGTGACCCTAGCAGCTTAGGTTTGACTAATGAAAAACTGTTTTTT,CASSDPSSLGLTNEKLFF
TRBV14,NA,TRBJ2-7,NA,TGTGCCAGCAGCCAAGATCCAGGGTACTACGAGCAGTACTTC,CASSQDPGYYEQYF
TRBV28,TRBD2,TRBJ2-3,NA,TGTGCCAGCCAGGGACTAGGTACACTGAATACAGATACGCAGTATTTT,CASQGLGTLNTDTQYF
TRBV2,NA,TRBJ1-2,NA,TGTGCCAGCAGCCAAAGAAACACCGCTAACTATGGCTACACCTTC,CASSQRNTANYGYTF
TRBV4-1,TRBD2,TRBJ2-7,NA,TGCGCCAGCAGCCACTTAGCGGGAGAGGGCTCCTACGAGCAGTACTTC,CASSHLAGEGSYEQYF
TRBV27,NA,TRBJ2-1,NA,TGTGCCAGCCGAAACGGCGGCGGAAACAATGAGCAGTTCTTC,CASRNGGGNNEQFF
TRBV7-9,TRBD1,TRBJ1-4,NA,TGTGCCAGCAGCCAGGGGGCATGGGATGAAAAACTGTTTTTT,CASSQGAWDEKLFF
TRBV5-1,TRBD2,TRBJ2-1,NA,TGCGCCAGCAGCTTACTAGCGGGGGGAGGTAATGAGCAGTTCTTC,CASSLLAGGGNEQFF
TRBV27,TRBD1,TRBJ1-1,medium-sized,TGTGCCAGCAGTTTATCGAAAGGGGGCATTGAAGCTTTCTTT,CASSLSKGGIEAFF
TRBV7-2,NA,TRBJ1-4,NA,TGTGCCAGCAGCCAACGTAGGGGAAAAAATGAAAAACTGTTTTTT,CASSQRRGKNEKLFF
TRBV4-1,NA,TRBJ1-1,NA,TGCGCCAGCAGCCTCGGGACAAAAGCTTTCTTT,CASSLGTKAFF
TRBV7-2,TRBD1,TRBJ1-5,NA,TGTGCCAGCAGCTCGAGTGGGACAGGGGGGGGCAATCAGCCCCAGCATTTT,CASSSSGTGGGNQPQHF
TRBV6-1,NA,TRBJ2-2,NA,TGTGCCAGCAGTCCTACAGGGCCCGGGGAGCTGTTTTTT,CASSPTGPGELFF
TRBV6-6,TRBD1,TRBJ1-1,NA,TGTGCCAGCACCATCGGACAGGGGGTTACTGAAGCTTTCTTT,CASTIGQGVTEAFF
TRBV15,NA,TRBJ2-7,NA,TGTGCCACCAGCAGAGTCGGGGTCAGCTCCTACGAGCAGTACTTC,CATSRVGVSSYEQYF
TRBV27,TRBD1,TRBJ2-1,NA,TGTGCCAGCAGTCTGACAGGGCCAGGCGGCGATGAGCAGTTCTTC,CASSLTGPGGDEQFF
TRBV7-9,TRBD1,TRBJ2-2,NA,TGTGCCAGCAGGGCCTTGGGGACAGGGCTTCAAGGGAACACCGGGGAGCTGTTTTTT,CASRALGTGLQGNTGELFF